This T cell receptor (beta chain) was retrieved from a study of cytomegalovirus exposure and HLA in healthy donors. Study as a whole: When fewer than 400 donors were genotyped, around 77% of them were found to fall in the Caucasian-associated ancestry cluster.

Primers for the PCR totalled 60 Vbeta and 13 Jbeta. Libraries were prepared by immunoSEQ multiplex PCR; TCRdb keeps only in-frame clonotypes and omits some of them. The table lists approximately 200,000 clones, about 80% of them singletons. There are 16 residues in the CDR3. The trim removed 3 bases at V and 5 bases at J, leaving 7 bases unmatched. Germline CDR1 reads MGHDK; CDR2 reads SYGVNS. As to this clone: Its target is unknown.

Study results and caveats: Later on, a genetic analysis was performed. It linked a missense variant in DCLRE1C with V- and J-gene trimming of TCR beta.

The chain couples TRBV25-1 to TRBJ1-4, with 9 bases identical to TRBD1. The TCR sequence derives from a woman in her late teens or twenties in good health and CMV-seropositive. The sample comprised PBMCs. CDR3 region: CASSDISGTGNEKLFF. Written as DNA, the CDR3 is TGTGCCAGCAGTGACATTTCCGGGACAGGGAATGAAAAACTGTTTTTT.